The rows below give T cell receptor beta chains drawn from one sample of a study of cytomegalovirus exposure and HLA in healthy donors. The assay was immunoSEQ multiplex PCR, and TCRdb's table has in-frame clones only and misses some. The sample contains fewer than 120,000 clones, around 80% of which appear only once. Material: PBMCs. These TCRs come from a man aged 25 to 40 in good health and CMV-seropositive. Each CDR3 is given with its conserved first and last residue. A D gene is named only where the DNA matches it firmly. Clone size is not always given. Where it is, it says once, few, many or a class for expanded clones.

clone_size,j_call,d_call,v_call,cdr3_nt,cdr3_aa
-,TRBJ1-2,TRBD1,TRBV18,TGTGCCAGCTCACCGCCGGGACAGCCCTATGGCTACACCTTC,CASSPPGQPYGYTF
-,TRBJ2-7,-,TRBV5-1,TGCGCCAGCAGCCTACTAGGGGGGGAATACGAGCAGTACTTC,CASSLLGGEYEQYF
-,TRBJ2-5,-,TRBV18,TGTGCCAGCTCATCCCCTGCGGAGACCCAGTACTTC,CASSSPAETQYF
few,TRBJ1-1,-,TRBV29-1,TGCAGCGCATACAGGAGGAACACTGAAGCTTTCTTT,CSAYRRNTEAFF
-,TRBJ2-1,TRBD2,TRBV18,TGTGCCAGCTCACCACGGGGGGGGACGGATGAGCAGTTCTTC,CASSPRGGTDEQFF
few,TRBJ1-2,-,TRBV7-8,TGTGCCAGCAGCTTAGGGGCCTATGGCTACACCTTC,CASSLGAYGYTF
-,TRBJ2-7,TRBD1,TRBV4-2,TGTGCCAGCAGCCAAGAAAGGCAGGGGGCATACGAGCAGTACTTC,CASSQERQGAYEQYF
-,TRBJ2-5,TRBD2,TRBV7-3,TGTGCCAGCAGCCCGACCTCTAGCGGCGGAACAGAGACCCAGTACTTC,CASSPTSSGGTETQYF
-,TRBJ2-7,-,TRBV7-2,TGTGCCAGCAGCTCTCTCCGAGGTACTGAGCAGTACTTC,CASSSLRGTEQYF
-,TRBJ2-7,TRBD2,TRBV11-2,TGTGCCAGCAGCTTAGGTCGGGGGGTTAGTTACGAGCAGTACTTC,CASSLGRGVSYEQYF
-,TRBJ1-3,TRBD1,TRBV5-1,TGCGCCAGCAGCCCTGGGACAGGGGACACCATATATTTT,CASSPGTGDTIYF
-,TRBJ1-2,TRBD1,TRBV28,TGTGCCAGCGGCACGCAGGGGGCTGGCTATGGCTACACCTTC,CASGTQGAGYGYTF
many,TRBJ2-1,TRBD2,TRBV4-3,TGCGCCAGCAGCCACCAAGCGGGGGGGATGGGTGAGCAGTTCTTC,CASSHQAGGMGEQFF
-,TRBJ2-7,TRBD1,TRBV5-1,TGCGCCAGCAGCTTCACAGGACAGGGGGCTTACGAGCAGTACTTC,CASSFTGQGAYEQYF
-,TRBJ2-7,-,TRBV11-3,TGTGCCAGCAGCTTAGCTGGGGCCAGCTCCTACGAGCAGTACTTC,CASSLAGASSYEQYF
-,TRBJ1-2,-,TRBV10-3,TGTGCCATCACCGACACCTCCTTTGGCTACACCTTC,CAITDTSFGYTF
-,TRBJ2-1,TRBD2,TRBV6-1,TGTGCCAGCAGTCGTAGCGGGGGGGACAATGAGCAGTTCTTC,CASSRSGGDNEQFF
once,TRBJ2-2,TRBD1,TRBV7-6,TGTGCCAGCAGCCTTAATTCCGACAGGGCCGGGGAGCTGTTTTTT,CASSLNSDRAGELFF
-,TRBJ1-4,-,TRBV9,TGTGCCAGCAGCGTAGTTGTGGGGGCCTGTCGGGCGAGGTCCTTCTATGAAAAACTGTTTTTT,CASSVVVGACRARSFYEKLFF
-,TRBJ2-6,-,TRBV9,TGTGCCAGCAGCGTAGGGCCCGGAGGTCTCGGTGGGGCCAACGTCCTGACTTTC,CASSVGPGGLGGANVLTF
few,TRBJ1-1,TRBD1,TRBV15,TGTGCCACCAGCAGAGATACAGGGGGCATGAACACTGAAGCTTTCTTT,CATSRDTGGMNTEAFF
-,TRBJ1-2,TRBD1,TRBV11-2,TGTGCCAGCAGCTCGAACAGGGGCCAGTTCCCCTATGGCTACACCTTC,CASSSNRGQFPYGYTF
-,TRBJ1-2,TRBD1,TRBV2,TGTGCCAGCAGTACACGGGACAGCTATGGCTACACCTTC,CASSTRDSYGYTF
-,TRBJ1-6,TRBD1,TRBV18,TGTGCCAGCTCACAGGGGGCGCAATATAATTCACCCCTCCACTTT,CASSQGAQYNSPLHF
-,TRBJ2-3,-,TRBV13,TGTGCCAGCAGCTTAGAACTAGACACAGATACGCAGTATTTT,CASSLELDTDTQYF
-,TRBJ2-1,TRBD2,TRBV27,TGTGCCAGCAGTTCCGCTGGAGCGGGGGGGCGTAATGAGCAGTTCTTC,CASSSAGAGGRNEQFF
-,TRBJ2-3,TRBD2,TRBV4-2,TGTGCCAGCAGCCAAGACGCGACTAGCGGAACAGATACGCAGTATTTT,CASSQDATSGTDTQYF
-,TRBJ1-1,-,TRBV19,TGTGCCAGTAGTATAAACTCCGGGGGGACTGAAGCTTTCTTT,CASSINSGGTEAFF
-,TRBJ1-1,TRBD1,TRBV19,TGTGCCAGTAGTCCTAGGGGGCTCAACACTGAAGCTTTCTTT,CASSPRGLNTEAFF
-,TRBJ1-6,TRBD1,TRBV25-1,TGTGCCAGCAGTAGGACAGGGGGAAATTCACCCCTCCACTTT,CASSRTGGNSPLHF
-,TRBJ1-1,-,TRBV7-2,TGTGCCAGCAGCTTAGTGATCGGCACTGAAGCTTTCTTT,CASSLVIGTEAFF
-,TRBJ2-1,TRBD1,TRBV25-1,TGTGCCAGCAGTAGGGGGACAGGCCCTTACAATGAGCAGTTCTTC,CASSRGTGPYNEQFF
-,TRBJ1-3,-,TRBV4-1,TGCGCCAGCAGCCAAGATCTAGCGGCAGGAAACACCATATATTTT,CASSQDLAAGNTIYF
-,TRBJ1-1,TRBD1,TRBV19,TGTGCCAGTAGTATAGGAGGGGGCGTTGAAGCTTTCTTT,CASSIGGGVEAFF
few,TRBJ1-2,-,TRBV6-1,TGTGCCAGCAGTGAATCTCCTCAGACAGGCTCCTTCTATGGCTACACCTTC,CASSESPQTGSFYGYTF
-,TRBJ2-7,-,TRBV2,TGTGCCAGCAGGGCGAGGGGGAACGAGCAGTACTTC,CASRARGNEQYF
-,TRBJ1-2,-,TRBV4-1,TGCGCCAGCAGCCTTGAACAGGAGTCCCCTGGCTATGGCTACACCTTC,CASSLEQESPGYGYTF
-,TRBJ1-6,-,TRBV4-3,TGCGCCAGCAGCCAGGACCATCGGGACACATTGCCTCTCCACTTT,CASSQDHRDTLPLHF
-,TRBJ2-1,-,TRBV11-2,TGTGCCAGCAGCTTAGTGGGGGGGCCCATTGATGAGCAGTTCTTC,CASSLVGGPIDEQFF
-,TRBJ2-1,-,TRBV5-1,TGCGCCAGCAGCATCAGCTCCTACAATGAGCAGTTCTTC,CASSISSYNEQFF
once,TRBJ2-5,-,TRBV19,TGTGCCAGTAGTATACGAGGGCAGACTCAAGAGACCCAGTACTTC,CASSIRGQTQETQYF
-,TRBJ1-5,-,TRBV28,TGTGCCAGCAAGGGACTTAACAATCAGCCCCAGCATTTT,CASKGLNNQPQHF
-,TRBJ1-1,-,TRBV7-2,TGTGCCAGCAGCTTAGTGGCAGGGGACACTGAAGCTTTCTTT,CASSLVAGDTEAFF
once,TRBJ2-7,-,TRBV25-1,TGTGCCAGCAGTGATACCCCGGGGTACGAGCAGTACTTC,CASSDTPGYEQYF
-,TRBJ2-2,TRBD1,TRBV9,TGTGCCAGCAGCGTTGAGGGGGCCGCGAACACCGGGGAGCTGTTTTTT,CASSVEGAANTGELFF
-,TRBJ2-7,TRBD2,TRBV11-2,TGTGCCAGCAGCTTCCCAACTAGCGGGGGGGGAACGAGCTCCTACGAGCAGTACTTC,CASSFPTSGGGTSSYEQYF